This T cell receptor (beta chain) was profiled in a study of graft-versus-host responses after intestinal transplantation. Study summary: Multivisceral, liver-intestinal, or isolated intestinal transplants were received by the recipients.

The CDR3 is 12 amino acids. Germline V gives CDR1 SGHDN, CDR2 FVKESK. Trimming stripped 3 bases from V and 4 bases from J, with 1 base between. The table came from immunoSEQ multiplex PCR; TCRdb's copy has only in-frame clones and leaves some out. In the table there are roughly 25,000 clones, over 85% of which are singletons. The sequence came from a human patient who received an intestinal transplant, so some T cells may come from the graft donor. The specimen comprised PBMCs, sampled 18 days after transplant. The rearrangement joins TRBV14 to TRBJ2-6; D is ambiguous. CDR3 DNA: TGTGCCAGCAGCCAGGGGGCCAACGTCCTGACTTTC. Translation gives CASSQGANVLTF.